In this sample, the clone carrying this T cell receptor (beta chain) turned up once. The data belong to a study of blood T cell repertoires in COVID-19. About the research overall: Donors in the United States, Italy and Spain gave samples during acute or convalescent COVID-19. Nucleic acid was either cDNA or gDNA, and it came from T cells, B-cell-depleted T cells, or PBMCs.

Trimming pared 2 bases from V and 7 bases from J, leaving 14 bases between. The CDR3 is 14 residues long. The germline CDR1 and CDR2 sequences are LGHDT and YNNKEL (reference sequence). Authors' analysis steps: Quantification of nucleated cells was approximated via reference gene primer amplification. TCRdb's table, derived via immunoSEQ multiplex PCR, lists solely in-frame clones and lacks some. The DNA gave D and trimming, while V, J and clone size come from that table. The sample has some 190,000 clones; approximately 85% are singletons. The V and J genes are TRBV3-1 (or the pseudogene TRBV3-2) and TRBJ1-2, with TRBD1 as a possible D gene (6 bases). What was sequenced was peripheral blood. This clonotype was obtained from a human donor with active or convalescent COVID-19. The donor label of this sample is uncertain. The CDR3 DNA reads TGTGCCAGCAGCCAAACGCAACAGGGTGGTGGCTACACCTTC. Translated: CASSQTQQGGGYTF.